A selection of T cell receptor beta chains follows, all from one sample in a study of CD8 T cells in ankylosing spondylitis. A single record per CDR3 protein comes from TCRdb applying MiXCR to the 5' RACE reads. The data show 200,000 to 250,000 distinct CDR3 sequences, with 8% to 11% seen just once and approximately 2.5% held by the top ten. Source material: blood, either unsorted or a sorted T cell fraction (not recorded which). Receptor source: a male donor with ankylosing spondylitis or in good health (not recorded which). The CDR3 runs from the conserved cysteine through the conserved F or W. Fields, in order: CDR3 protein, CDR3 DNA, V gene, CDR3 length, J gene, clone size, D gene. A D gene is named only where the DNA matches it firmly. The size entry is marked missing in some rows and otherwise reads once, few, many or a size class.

cdr3_aa: CASSQWGADTEAFF; cdr3_nt: TGCGCCAGCAGCCAGTGGGGGGCCGACACTGAAGCTTTCTTT; v_call: TRBV5-1; cdr3_length: 14; j_call: TRBJ1-1; clone_size: many; d_call: NA
cdr3_aa: CASSLGSREKLFF; cdr3_nt: TGTGCCAGCAGTTTAGGAAGCCGTGAAAAACTGTTTTTT; v_call: TRBV12-3/TRBV12-4; cdr3_length: 13; j_call: TRBJ1-4; clone_size: few; d_call: NA
cdr3_aa: CASSLEASAGGTQYF; cdr3_nt: TGTGCCAGCAGCTTAGAGGCTAGCGCCGGGGGGACGCAGTATTTT; v_call: TRBV11-2; cdr3_length: 15; j_call: TRBJ2-3; clone_size: many; d_call: TRBD2
cdr3_aa: CASSQDPGPSGANVLTF; cdr3_nt: TGTGCCAGCAGCCAAGATCCCGGGCCTTCTGGGGCCAACGTCCTGACTTTC; v_call: TRBV3-1; cdr3_length: 17; j_call: TRBJ2-6; clone_size: NA; d_call: NA
cdr3_aa: CAASRDSNQPQHF; cdr3_nt: TGTGCCGCGTCCAGGGATAGCAATCAGCCCCAGCATTTT; v_call: TRBV30; cdr3_length: 13; j_call: TRBJ1-5; clone_size: many; d_call: NA
cdr3_aa: CASGIEGNYGYTF; cdr3_nt: TGTGCCAGCGGGATCGAGGGCAACTATGGCTACACCTTC; v_call: TRBV6-6; cdr3_length: 13; j_call: TRBJ1-2; clone_size: few; d_call: NA
cdr3_aa: CASSVTPSRVAGEETQYF; cdr3_nt: TGTGCCAGCAGCGTAACCCCGTCGAGGGTGGCGGGGGAAGAGACCCAGTACTTC; v_call: TRBV9; cdr3_length: 18; j_call: TRBJ2-5; clone_size: many; d_call: TRBD2
cdr3_aa: CASSSLALNEQFF; cdr3_nt: TGCGCCAGCAGCTCTCTAGCGTTGAATGAGCAGTTCTTC; v_call: TRBV5-1; cdr3_length: 13; j_call: TRBJ2-1; clone_size: many; d_call: NA
cdr3_aa: CASSAGWNTGELFF; cdr3_nt: TGTGCCAGCAGCGCAGGGTGGAACACCGGGGAGCTGTTTTTT; v_call: TRBV1; cdr3_length: 14; j_call: TRBJ2-2; clone_size: few; d_call: NA
cdr3_aa: CASSLADQSGNTIYF; cdr3_nt: TGTGCCTCCTCACTGGCCGATCAATCTGGAAACACCATATATTTT; v_call: TRBV10-3; cdr3_length: 15; j_call: TRBJ1-3; clone_size: many; d_call: NA
cdr3_aa: CSAADAPLGDTQYF; cdr3_nt: TGCAGCGCCGCGGACGCCCCTCTGGGAGATACGCAGTATTTT; v_call: TRBV29-1; cdr3_length: 14; j_call: TRBJ2-3; clone_size: NA; d_call: NA
cdr3_aa: CASSQLGLEGTEAFF; cdr3_nt: TGTGCCAGCAGCCAACTGGGTTTAGAGGGCACTGAAGCTTTCTTT; v_call: TRBV3-1; cdr3_length: 15; j_call: TRBJ1-1; clone_size: many; d_call: NA
cdr3_aa: CASSYGGTDTQYF; cdr3_nt: TGTGCCAGCAGTTACGGGGGCACAGATACGCAGTATTTT; v_call: TRBV6-5; cdr3_length: 13; j_call: TRBJ2-3; clone_size: NA; d_call: NA
cdr3_aa: CASSLGGASGELFF; cdr3_nt: TGTGCCAGCAGCTTAGGGGGGGCCTCCGGGGAGCTGTTTTTT; v_call: TRBV7-9; cdr3_length: 14; j_call: TRBJ2-2; clone_size: many; d_call: NA
cdr3_aa: CASSQGQGRSYGYTF; cdr3_nt: TGCGCCAGCAGCCAAGGACAGGGCAGATCCTATGGCTACACCTTC; v_call: TRBV4-1; cdr3_length: 15; j_call: TRBJ1-2; clone_size: many; d_call: TRBD1
cdr3_aa: CSASKGSGNTIYF; cdr3_nt: TGCAGTGCCTCGAAAGGGTCTGGAAACACCATATATTTT; v_call: TRBV20-1; cdr3_length: 13; j_call: TRBJ1-3; clone_size: many; d_call: NA
cdr3_aa: CASSLPTGAVQKAFF; cdr3_nt: TGTGCCAGCAGCCTTCCTACTGGGGCAGTTCAGAAAGCTTTCTTT; v_call: TRBV5-6; cdr3_length: 15; j_call: TRBJ1-1; clone_size: many; d_call: NA
cdr3_aa: CASSPRQGTGTYEQYF; cdr3_nt: TGTGCCAGCAGTCCCCGACAGGGGACAGGGACCTACGAGCAGTACTTC; v_call: TRBV27; cdr3_length: 16; j_call: TRBJ2-7; clone_size: NA; d_call: TRBD1
cdr3_aa: CSARGEGLPDNEQFF; cdr3_nt: TGCAGTGCTAGAGGCGAGGGACTTCCTGACAATGAGCAGTTCTTC; v_call: TRBV20-1; cdr3_length: 15; j_call: TRBJ2-1; clone_size: many; d_call: NA
cdr3_aa: CASSQLPTGASGDLEWDEQYF; cdr3_nt: TGTGCCAGCAGCCAGCTGCCCACTGGGGCTTCGGGAGACCTCGAGTGGGACGAGCAGTACTTC; v_call: TRBV3-1; cdr3_length: 21; j_call: TRBJ2-7; clone_size: NA; d_call: NA
cdr3_aa: CASTISGAQGHFF; cdr3_nt: TGTGCCAGCACCATTTCCGGGGCTCAGGGCCATTTCTTT; v_call: TRBV12-3/TRBV12-4; cdr3_length: 13; j_call: TRBJ1-1; clone_size: many; d_call: NA
cdr3_aa: CASSPGAFGYTF; cdr3_nt: TGTGCCAGCAGTCCGGGGGCCTTCGGCTACACCTTC; v_call: TRBV12-3/TRBV12-4; cdr3_length: 12; j_call: TRBJ1-2; clone_size: many; d_call: NA
cdr3_aa: CASSPPGAGYGYTF; cdr3_nt: TGTGCCAGCAGCCCCCCCGGGGCAGGTTATGGCTACACCTTC; v_call: TRBV12-3/TRBV12-4; cdr3_length: 14; j_call: TRBJ1-2; clone_size: many; d_call: NA
cdr3_aa: CASSGRDRATLYEQYF; cdr3_nt: TGTGCCAGCAGCGGACGGGACAGGGCCACACTCTACGAGCAGTACTTC; v_call: TRBV21-1; cdr3_length: 16; j_call: TRBJ2-7; clone_size: NA; d_call: NA
cdr3_aa: CASSFRQGVATGELFF; cdr3_nt: TGTGCCAGCAGCTTCCGACAGGGAGTAGCCACCGGGGAGCTGTTTTTT; v_call: TRBV7-8; cdr3_length: 16; j_call: TRBJ2-2; clone_size: many; d_call: TRBD1
cdr3_aa: CANSSQGGQETQYF; cdr3_nt: TGCGCCAACAGCTCGCAGGGTGGCCAAGAGACCCAGTACTTC; v_call: TRBV5-1; cdr3_length: 14; j_call: TRBJ2-5; clone_size: NA; d_call: NA
cdr3_aa: CSVESPSGGSYNEQFF; cdr3_nt: TGCAGCGTTGAGTCCCCTAGCGGGGGCTCCTACAATGAGCAGTTCTTC; v_call: TRBV29-1; cdr3_length: 16; j_call: TRBJ2-1; clone_size: few; d_call: TRBD2
cdr3_aa: CASSPLWTSGRAGDTQYF; cdr3_nt: TGTGCCAGCAGTCCCCTTTGGACTAGCGGGAGGGCCGGAGATACGCAGTATTTT; v_call: TRBV12-3/TRBV12-4; cdr3_length: 18; j_call: TRBJ2-3; clone_size: many; d_call: TRBD2
cdr3_aa: CASNLSYEQYF; cdr3_nt: TGTGCCAGCAACTTAAGCTACGAGCAGTACTTC; v_call: TRBV7-8; cdr3_length: 11; j_call: TRBJ2-7; clone_size: few; d_call: NA
cdr3_aa: CSATNHWEGGWRNQPQHF; cdr3_nt: TGCAGTGCTACTAACCATTGGGAGGGGGGCTGGCGCAATCAGCCCCAGCATTTT; v_call: TRBV20-1; cdr3_length: 18; j_call: TRBJ1-5; clone_size: many; d_call: NA
cdr3_aa: CSARGARTGGSGPQHF; cdr3_nt: TGCAGTGCTAGGGGCGCCAGGACAGGGGGTTCCGGGCCCCAGCATTTT; v_call: TRBV20-1; cdr3_length: 16; j_call: TRBJ1-5; clone_size: few; d_call: TRBD1
cdr3_aa: CAISETSGPLSSYNEQFF; cdr3_nt: TGTGCCATCAGTGAGACTAGCGGTCCACTGAGCTCCTACAATGAGCAGTTCTTC; v_call: TRBV10-3; cdr3_length: 18; j_call: TRBJ2-1; clone_size: many; d_call: TRBD2